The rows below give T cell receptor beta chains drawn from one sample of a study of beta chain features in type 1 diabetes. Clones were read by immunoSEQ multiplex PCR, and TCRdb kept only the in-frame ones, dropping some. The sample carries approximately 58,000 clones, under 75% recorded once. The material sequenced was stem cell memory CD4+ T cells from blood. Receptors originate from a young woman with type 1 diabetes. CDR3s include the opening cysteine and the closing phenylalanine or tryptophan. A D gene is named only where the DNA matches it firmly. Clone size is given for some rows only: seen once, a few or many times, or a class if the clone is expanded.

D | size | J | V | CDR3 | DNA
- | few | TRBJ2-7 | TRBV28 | CASSLSSAYEQYF | TGTGCCAGCAGTTTATCGAGTGCCTACGAGCAGTACTTC
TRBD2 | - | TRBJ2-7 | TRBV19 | CASRESGVYEQYF | TGTGCCAGTAGAGAGAGCGGGGTCTACGAGCAGTACTTC
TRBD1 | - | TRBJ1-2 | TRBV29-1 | CSVEDGDRVYGYTF | TGCAGCGTTGAAGATGGGGACAGAGTCTATGGCTACACCTTC
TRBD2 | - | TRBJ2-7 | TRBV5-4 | CASSRNAGTSEYEQYF | TGTGCCAGCAGCCGGAACGCCGGGACTAGCGAATACGAGCAGTACTTC
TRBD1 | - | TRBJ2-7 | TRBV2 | CASRKDRENEQYF | TGTGCCAGCAGGAAGGACAGGGAGAACGAGCAGTACTTC
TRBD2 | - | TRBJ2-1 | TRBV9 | CASNPTSGSNEQFF | TGTGCCAGCAATCCGACTAGCGGGAGCAATGAGCAGTTCTTC
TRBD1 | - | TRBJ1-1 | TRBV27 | CASSFSGTALSNTEAFF | TGTGCCAGCAGTTTCTCCGGGACAGCTTTATCGAACACTGAAGCTTTCTTT
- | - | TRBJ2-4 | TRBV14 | CASSRGTLLQNIQYF | TGTGCCAGCAGCCGAGGGACTTTATTGCAAAACATTCAGTACTTC
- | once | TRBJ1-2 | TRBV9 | CASSVAGGYGYTF | TGTGCCAGCAGCGTAGCCGGGGGCTATGGCTACACCTTC
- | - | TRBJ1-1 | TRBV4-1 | CASSPIPLTTEAFF | TGCGCCAGCAGCCCGATCCCCCTCACTACTGAAGCTTTCTTT
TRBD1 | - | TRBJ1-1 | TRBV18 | CASSPGQGYTEAFF | TGTGCCAGCTCACCGGGACAGGGGTACACTGAAGCTTTCTTT
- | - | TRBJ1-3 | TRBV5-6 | CASSLRQGSPNF | TGTGCCAGCAGCCTGAGGCAGGGGTCGCCAAATTTT
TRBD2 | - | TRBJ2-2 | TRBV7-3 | CASSIAQTSWGELFF | TGTGCCAGCAGCATCGCCCAGACTAGCTGGGGGGAGCTGTTTTTT
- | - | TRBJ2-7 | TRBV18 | CASSQAGSDEQYF | TGTGCCAGCTCACAGGCAGGGTCTGACGAGCAGTACTTC
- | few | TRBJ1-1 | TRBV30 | CAWSPQPDTEAFF | TGTGCCTGGAGCCCACAGCCGGACACTGAAGCTTTCTTT
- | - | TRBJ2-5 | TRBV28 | CATAWASMGETQYF | TGTGCCACTGCCTGGGCCTCGATGGGAGAGACCCAGTACTTC
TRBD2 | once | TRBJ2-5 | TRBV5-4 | CASSRGLAGGETQYF | TGTGCCAGCAGCCGCGGACTAGCGGGGGGAGAGACCCAGTACTTC
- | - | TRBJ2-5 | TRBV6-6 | CASSPSVETQYF | TGTGCCAGTTCTCCGTCGGTGGAGACCCAGTACTTC
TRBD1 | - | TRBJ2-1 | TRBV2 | CASSFQGASYNEQFF | TGTGCCAGCAGTTTCCAGGGGGCGTCCTACAATGAGCAGTTCTTC
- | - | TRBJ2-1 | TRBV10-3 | CAISERGALNNEQFF | TGTGCCATCAGTGAACGGGGGGCCCTAAACAATGAGCAGTTCTTC
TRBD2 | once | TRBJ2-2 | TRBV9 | CASSTGLNTGELFF | TGTGCCAGCAGCACGGGACTAAACACCGGGGAGCTGTTTTTT
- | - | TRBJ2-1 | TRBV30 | CAWTTLSVNEQFF | TGTGCCTGGACCACCCTGAGTGTCAATGAGCAGTTCTTC
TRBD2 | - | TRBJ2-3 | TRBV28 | CASSLLAHSGGTDTQYF | TGTGCCAGCAGTTTATTGGCCCATAGCGGGGGCACAGATACGCAGTATTTT
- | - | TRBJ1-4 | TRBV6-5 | CASSYLDRSNEKLFF | TGTGCCAGCAGTTACTTGGACAGAAGTAATGAAAAACTGTTTTTT
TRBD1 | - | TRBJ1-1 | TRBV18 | CASSPNRGPTNTEAFF | TGTGCCAGCTCACCGAACAGGGGCCCAACGAACACTGAAGCTTTCTTT
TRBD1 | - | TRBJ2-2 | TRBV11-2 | CASSFQQGWTGELFF | TGTGCCAGCAGCTTCCAACAGGGGTGGACCGGGGAGCTGTTTTTT
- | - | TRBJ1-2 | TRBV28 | CASSLSSGYTF | TGTGCCAGCAGTTTAAGTAGTGGCTACACCTTC
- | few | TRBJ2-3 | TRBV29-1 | CSVTPLGGATDTQYF | TGCAGCGTGACCCCACTGGGGGGAGCAACAGATACGCAGTATTTT
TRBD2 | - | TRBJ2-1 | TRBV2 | CASRDSGPTYNEQFF | TGTGCCAGCAGGGATAGCGGGCCTACCTACAATGAGCAGTTCTTC
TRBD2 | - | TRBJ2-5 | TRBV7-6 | CASSTNIAGAGETQYF | TGTGCCAGCAGCACTAACATAGCGGGAGCCGGGGAGACCCAGTACTTC
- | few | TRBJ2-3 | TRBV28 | CASSSAAASTDTQYF | TGTGCCAGCAGTTCTGCAGCGGCTAGCACAGATACGCAGTATTTT
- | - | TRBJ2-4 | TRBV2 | CASSALGAGNIQYF | TGTGCCAGCAGTGCCCTAGGTGCGGGAAACATTCAGTACTTC
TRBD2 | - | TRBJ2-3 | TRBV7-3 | CASSLLGSGNTDTQYF | TGTGCCAGCAGCTTATTGGGTAGCGGGAACACAGATACGCAGTATTTT
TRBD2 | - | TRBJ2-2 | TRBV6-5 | CASSIGTSTTGELFF | TGTGCCAGCAGTATCGGGACTAGCACCACCGGGGAGCTGTTTTTT
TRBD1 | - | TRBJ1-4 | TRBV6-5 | CASSSGLQGDSEKLFF | TGTGCCAGCAGTTCGGGACTGCAGGGGGATTCCGAAAAACTGTTTTTT
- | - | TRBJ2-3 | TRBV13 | CASSLQPPLTDTQYF | TGTGCCAGCAGCTTACAACCGCCGCTAACAGATACGCAGTATTTT
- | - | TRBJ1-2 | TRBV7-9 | CASSADSLYGYTF | TGTGCCAGCAGCGCCGACAGTCTCTATGGCTACACCTTC
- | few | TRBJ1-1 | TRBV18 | CASSLTGFTEAFF | TGTGCCAGCTCACTCACAGGTTTCACTGAAGCTTTCTTT
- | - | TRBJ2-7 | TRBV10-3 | CAISEPLTGYEQYF | TGTGCCATCAGTGAGCCGCTAACAGGGTACGAGCAGTACTTC
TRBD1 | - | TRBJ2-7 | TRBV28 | CASIHPGQGLGEQYF | TGTGCCAGCATCCACCCGGGACAGGGGCTGGGGGAGCAGTACTTC